These 5 T cell receptor beta chains were all obtained from the same sample, sequenced in a study of Graves' ophthalmopathy and Graves' hyperthyroidism. RNA transcripts were the source from which TCR beta CDR3 regions were amplified. The library came from an HTBI-primed first-round RT-PCR and a second-round multiplex PCR. TCRdb ran MiXCR on the multiplex PCR reads and lists one entry per CDR3 protein. The sample has about 230,000 distinct CDR3 sequences; 40% to 50% are singletons. Material for sequencing was peripheral blood. The receptor set was obtained from an adult man with Graves' ophthalmopathy.

V gene TRBV25-1 combines with J gene TRBJ1-1, with 8 nucleotides matching TRBD1. The length of the CDR3 is 11 residues. Germline CDR1 and CDR2: MGHDK and SYGVNS. J lost 6 bases, V lost 8 bases, and 2 bases had no gene match. The CDR3 sequence is CASGRGPEAFF. In DNA form, the CDR3 reads TGTGCCAGCGGCAGGGGGCCTGAAGCTTTCTTT.

There are a few counts of this clonotype. V usage is TRBV20-1 and J usage is TRBJ2-5, with D possibly being TRBD1 (6 bases). Trimming took off 1 base at V and 1 base at J, with 10 bases between the two ends. The CDR3 loop spans 14 amino acids. CDR1 DFQATT and CDR2 SNEGSKA come from the germline V gene (reference sequence). CDR3 region: CSARGTGFQETQYF. CDR3 coding DNA: TGCAGTGCTAGAGGCACAGGGTTCCAAGAGACCCAGTACTTC.

This clonotype occurred a few times. The V and J genes are TRBV27 and TRBJ1-1; D not certain. Germline V gene data show CDR1 as MNHEY and CDR2 as SMNVEV (reference sequence). Trimming removed 6 bases from V and 1 base from J, with 15 bases in between. The CDR3 contains 15 residues. The CDR3 region has the DNA TGTGCCAGCAGCATATCATGGGAACGGAACACTGAAGCTTTCTTT. Translating it yields CASSISWERNTEAFF.

This sequence joins TRBV2 and TRBJ2-3, with TRBD2 matching 8 bases. Germline V gene sequence: CDR1 SNHLY, CDR2 FYNNEI. J was trimmed by 6 bases and V by 6 bases; bases with no gene match: 14. The CDR3 contains 16 residues. CDR3 bases: TGTGCCAGCAGGGTGGCCGGACTAGCAGTGGCTGATACGCAGTATTTT. This gives the protein CASRVAGLAVADTQYF.

This clonotype came up a few times. The chain recombines TRBV7-2 with TRBJ1-1, with no clear D. Trimming removed 4 bases from V and 4 bases from J, with 10 bases in between. The CDR3 spans 13 residues. Per the germline V gene, CDR1 is SGHTA and CDR2 is FQGNSA. The CDR3 sequence is CASSSRTFTEAFF. Written as DNA, the CDR3 is TGTGCCAGCAGCTCGCGGACTTTCACTGAAGCTTTCTTT.